The sample holds many counts of the clone carrying this T cell receptor (beta chain). RNA transcripts yielded amplified TCR beta CDR3 regions. With the HTBI primer set, the TCR CDR3 went through a first round of RT-PCR. A single record per CDR3 protein comes from TCRdb applying MiXCR to the multiplex PCR reads. The sample lists 200,000 to 250,000 distinct CDR3 sequences, over 15% seen once, with around 30% in the top ten. Those patients with uncontrolled infection, other autoimmune disease, pregnancy or lactation were excluded. This sample was included in a study of T cells in Graves' hyperthyroidism and ophthalmopathy. Study summary: Before any treatment, at initial diagnosis, peripheral blood was collected.

This CDR3 comprises 14 residues. V lost 7 bases and J lost 0, with 12 bases in between. Germline V lookup: CDR1 MDHEN, CDR2 SYDVKM. What was sequenced was blood. V and J are TRBV28 and TRBJ1-2; D call uncertain. The TCR originated in a woman between 18 and 30 years old with Graves' ophthalmopathy. The CDR3 DNA follows: TGTGCCAGCAACCGGGCAGGTCCTAACTATGGCTACACCTTC. This codes for CASNRAGPNYGYTF.